This section outlines one T cell receptor beta chain sequence together with its context. Data came from immunoSEQ multiplex PCR; TCRdb stores just in-frame clones and leaves some out. In the table there are 100,000 or so clones, over 75% of which are singletons. These data come from a study of blood T cell repertoires in COVID-19. V gave up 2 bases and J gave up 7 bases, with 9 bases separating them. CDR1 is KGHSH and CDR2 is LQKENI in the germline V gene. The CDR3 has 13 amino acids. The sequence came from a man between 50 and 59 years old with acute or convalescent COVID-19. The sequenced sample was peripheral blood. V usage is TRBV18 and J usage is TRBJ2-1, with D perhaps matching TRBD1 (7 bases). The CDR3 spells CASSPAGGNEQFF. CDR3 DNA: TGTGCCAGCTCACCAGCAGGGGGGAATGAGCAGTTCTTC.